The 20 T cell receptor beta chains reported below all come from one sample, sequenced in a study of Graves' ophthalmopathy and Graves' hyperthyroidism. Amplification from RNA transcripts yielded the TCR beta CDR3 regions. The library came from an HTBI-primed first-round RT-PCR and a second-round multiplex PCR. In TCRdb, the multiplex PCR reads were re-called with MiXCR into one record per CDR3 protein. The table shows about 400,000 distinct CDR3 sequences, with about a sixth occurring only once. The source material was peripheral blood. These TCRs come from a woman under 30 with Graves' ophthalmopathy.

The rearrangement uses TRBV28 and TRBJ2-7, with 13 bases matching TRBD2. This CDR3 comprises 16 residues. Per the germline V gene, CDR1 is MDHEN and CDR2 is SYDVKM. Losses at the gene ends were 6 bases for V and 4 bases for J; bases not matched to a gene: 9. The CDR3 protein is CASRRTSGRAVYEQYF. The CDR3 DNA follows: TGTGCCAGCAGGAGAACTAGCGGGAGGGCCGTGTACGAGCAGTACTTC. Combining the CDR3 with reference TRBV28 and TRBJ2-7 gives the whole variable domain DVKVTQSSRYLVKRTGEKVFLECVQDMDHENMFWYRQDPGLGLRLIYFSYDVKMKEKGDIPEGYSVSREKKERFSLILESASTNQTSMYLCASRRTSGRAVYEQYFGPGTRLTVT.

This chain uses TRBV6-5 with TRBJ1-1; D not resolved. The CDR3 length is 16 residues. Germline-derived CDR1 and CDR2 are MNHEY and SVGAGI. V was cut by 2 bases and J by 0 bases, with 13 bases left in between. The CDR3 region is CASSYRANNMNTEAFF. CDR3 sequence (DNA): TGTGCCAGCAGTTACAGGGCAAACAACATGAACACTGAAGCTTTCTTT.

This clonotype was counted many times. The chain carries TRBV28 and TRBJ2-2; D might be TRBD1 or TRBD2, each matching 5 bases. CDR3 size: 16 residues. V was trimmed by 2 bases and J by 4 bases, leaving 14 bases between them. Looked up from germline, CDR1 is MDHEN and CDR2 is SYDVKM. The CDR3 region is CASSLNYGARTGELFF. The CDR3 nucleotides are TGTGCCAGCAGTTTAAATTACGGGGCACGCACCGGGGAGCTGTTTTTT.

The chain joins TRBV6-5 to TRBJ1-6, with 7 bases that match TRBD1. Germline V CDR1 and CDR2: MNHEY, SVGAGI. The CDR3 is 15 amino acids. The V and J ends lost 0 bases and 8 bases, in that order; junction bases with no gene match: 4. CDR3 bases: TGTGCCAGCAGTTACTCGAAAACAGGGGATTCACCCCTCCACTTT. Amino acids: CASSYSKTGDSPLHF.

This clonotype was counted at least ten times. The chain couples TRBV15 to TRBJ2-5; 13 nucleotides align to TRBD2. This CDR3 has 14 amino acids. In germline, CDR1 is LNHNV, CDR2 YYDKDF (reference sequence). The junction had 6 bases not matched to a gene; V was cut back by 11 bases and J by 3 bases. The CDR3 spells CAAGTSGEEETQYF. The DNA for the CDR3 is TGTGCCGCCGGGACTAGCGGGGAGGAAGAGACCCAGTACTTC.

This clonotype was picked up many times. The chain carries TRBV12-3 or TRBV12-4 and TRBJ1-1; 10 bases are shared with TRBD1. Trimming took 5 bases from V and 5 from J; bases not matched to a gene: 5. The length of the CDR3 is 14 residues. This CDR3 reads CASSRQGARTEAFF. DNA of the CDR3: TGTGCCAGCAGTAGACAGGGGGCTCGGACTGAAGCTTTCTTT.

This clonotype was recorded many times. This chain joins TRBV25-1 and TRBJ2-7; no firm D call. V was shortened by 4 bases and J by 5 bases, with 6 bases between the two germline ends. The CDR3 totals 11 residues. Germline values: CDR1 MGHDK, CDR2 SYGVNS. The CDR3 nucleotides are TGTGCCAGCAGTGTGGGAAACGAGCAGTACTTC. Protein sequence: CASSVGNEQYF.

This clonotype was observed at least ten times. The chain carries TRBV6-2 or TRBV6-3 and TRBJ1-5, with 9 nucleotides matching TRBD1. The germline V gene has CDR1 MNHEY and CDR2 SVGEGT. V was pared by 0 bases and J by 7 bases, with 10 bases of the junction left unmatched. The CDR3 spans 17 residues. DNA of the CDR3: TGTGCCAGCAGTTACTCGACCTACAGGGGGCTAGGCCAGCCCCAGCATTTT. It specifies CASSYSTYRGLGQPQHF.

This clonotype was detected ten times or more. The chain has TRBV6-5 and TRBJ1-2; D unresolved. Germline V lookup: CDR1 MNHEY, CDR2 SVGAGI. Deletions cut 2 bases from V and 4 bases from J, with 8 bases between. This CDR3 contains 13 residues. CDR3 loop: CASSYLGLYGYTF. As DNA, the CDR3 is TGTGCCAGCAGTTACCTAGGCCTCTATGGCTACACCTTC.

At least ten counts were recorded for this clonotype. The gene calls are TRBV4-1 and TRBJ2-7; TRBD2 might be the D (6 bases). The V end lost 2 bases, the J end lost 5 bases, and 25 bases lay between the germline ends. This CDR3 region has 18 residues. In germline, CDR1 is MGHRA, CDR2 YSYEKL. CDR3 sequence (DNA): TGCGCCAGCAGCCAAATACCCTTCGAGACTAGGATGGCTCACGAGCAGTACTTC. It specifies CASSQIPFETRMAHEQYF.

This clonotype appeared many times. This chain links TRBV28 with TRBJ2-7; no clear D gene. CDR1 is MDHEN and CDR2 is SYDVKM in the germline V gene. The CDR3 has 13 amino acids. Between the trimmed V and J ends, which lost 5 bases and 4 bases, there was a span of 12 bases. The CDR3 nucleotides read TGTGCCAGCAGTACACAGACTCCATACGAGCAGTACTTC. It encodes CASSTQTPYEQYF.

At least ten counts were recorded for this clonotype. V and J are TRBV10-3 and TRBJ2-6; D remains unclear. This CDR3 region has 14 residues. In germline, CDR1 is ENHRY, CDR2 SYGVKD. V was trimmed by 0 bases and J by 1 base, leaving 1 base between them. The CDR3 protein is CAISESSGANVLTF. CDR3 nucleotide sequence: TGTGCCATCAGTGAGTCGTCTGGGGCCAACGTCCTGACTTTC.

In its sample, this clonotype was seen many times. This sequence joins TRBV20-1 and TRBJ1-1, with D perhaps TRBD1 (5 bases). Between the trimmed V and J ends, which lost 2 bases and 6 bases, there was a span of 7 bases. Germline V gene sequence: CDR1 DFQATT, CDR2 SNEGSKA (reference sequence). The CDR3 extends over 11 amino acids. DNA of the CDR3: TGCAGTGCTAGACAGGGCGCTGAAGCTTTCTTT. This translates into CSARQGAEAFF.

The V gene is TRBV25-1, the J gene TRBJ1-6; D is ambiguous. Trimming shortened V by 3 bases and J by 13 bases, and 16 bases separated the two germline ends. The germline CDR1 and CDR2 sequences are MGHDK and SYGVNS. The CDR3 has 14 amino acids. The CDR3 nucleotides are TGTGCCAGCAGTGACTTGAGGGATGGATCGCCCCTCCACTTT. Amino acid sequence: CASSDLRDGSPLHF.

This clonotype came up many times. V is TRBV12-3 or TRBV12-4 and J is TRBJ1-6; D not certain. The ends were cut back, 7 bases at V and 7 bases at J, with 14 bases in the middle. This CDR3 is 14 amino acids long. Here the CDR3 reads CASTRLSGNSPLHF. Here the CDR3 DNA reads TGTGCCAGCACCCGGCTCTCGGGGAATTCACCCCTCCACTTT.

About this clonotype: It may be a read error: a sequence one base away is much more abundant. The genes are TRBV11-2 and TRBJ2-4; 9 nucleotides line up with TRBD1. The germline gives CDR1 SGHAT, CDR2 FQNNGV. This CDR3 has 15 residues. In nucleotides, the CDR3 is TGTGCCAGCAGCCCGGGGGACAGGGTAAAAAACACTCAGTACTTC. Translation: CASSPGDRVKNTQYF.

This clonotype showed up many times. J is TRBJ2-7 and V is TRBV6-1; 7 positions agree with TRBD2. CDR3 size: 13 residues. V dropped 6 bases and J dropped 3; count of bases not matched to a gene: 5. Germline lookup yields CDR1 MNHNS and CDR2 SASEGT. CDR3 in DNA: TGTGCCAGCAGCAGGGACTACTTCTACGAGCAGTACTTC. Amino acids: CASSRDYFYEQYF.

This clonotype was seen many times. This chain joins TRBV24-1 and TRBJ1-2; the match to TRBD1 covers 8 bases. The CDR3 has 14 residues. With 3 bases clipped from V and 6 bases from J, the junction kept 5 bases outside the gene matches. CDR1 is KGHDR and CDR2 is SFDVKD in the germline V gene. Written as DNA, the CDR3 is TGTGCCACCAGTGATCCAGGACAGGGTCATGGCTACACCTTC. Protein sequence: CATSDPGQGHGYTF.

Only a few counts were recorded for this clonotype. The chain uses TRBV12-3 or TRBV12-4 and TRBJ2-5; D uncertain. The CDR3 extends over 12 amino acids. V was pared by 5 bases and J by 4 bases, with 8 bases between. The CDR3 DNA reads TGTGCCAGCAGTGGGTTCAGAGAGACCCAGTACTTC. It encodes CASSGFRETQYF.

This clonotype was detected once. DNA of the CDR3: TGTGCCAGCAGTGAACCTCGGGGTGCCTCCGGCACTGAAGCTTTCTTT. This codes for CASSEPRGASGTEAFF. The J gene is TRBJ1-1, the V gene TRBV28; D is uncertain. The V end lost 5 bases, the J end lost 4 bases, and 20 bases lay between the germline ends. This CDR3 region has 16 residues. Germline V gene lookup returns CDR1 MDHEN and CDR2 SYDVKM.